This record looks at one T cell receptor beta chain sequence and its context. This clonotype was recorded at least ten times. Which antigen it targets is not known. No quality values exist for individual bases; no much larger clone is one base distant. This record comes from a study of human T cells and chemical hapten exposure (dated by TCRdb to the early 2020s). About the study as a whole: For sensitization, 2% DPC in acetone was applied to a 2 cm by 2 cm area of upper inner arm skin. Patients additionally received weekly therapeutic DPC doses to the scalp throughout the roughly 25-week study period. Patch testing was performed on the upper back with Finn chambers containing 0.01% DPC, and the patch tests were scored after 6 days according to International Contact Dermatitis Research Group standards. Alopecia areata with under or over 50% scalp involvement, alopecia totalis and alopecia universalis were represented in the patient cohort, which was mostly female. Libraries were pooled for sequencing, and variation in per-sample TCR yields was attributed mainly to small differences in library volumes within the pool. Peripheral blood TCR repertoire changes were tracked in vivo in alopecia patients during primary and secondary sensitization to the hapten diphenylcyclopropenone (DPC). Blood was sampled from patients pre-sensitization (week 0) and at 2, 6 and about 24 weeks after DPC sensitization. Nearly 30 alopecia patients provided blood for TCR sequencing at one to four time points (pre-sensitization, 2, 6 and 24 weeks). On the study overall, not on this receptor specifically: The number of TCRs above 1 in 1000 frequency did not change with DPC sensitization; there was no evidence of global repertoire structure alterations. The number of PT1 expanded TCRs positively correlated with patch test score, significant at thresholds 8, 16 and 32 but not 4. Because all patients had alopecia, a presumed autoimmune disease, the immune response of the patients might differ from that of healthy individuals. Compared with pre-sensitization or healthy control sets, expanded TCRs formed significantly more large CDR3 similarity clusters, which is consistent with antigen-driven responses. Repeated subsampling changed both the strength of the expansion versus patch-test correlation and the threshold at which that correlation became significant.

The library was prepared using RACE. Sequencing used a NextSeq 500. During library preparation, unique molecular identifiers were attached to individual cDNA molecules so that TCRs could be counted in a quantitative, reproducible way. From each blood RNA sample, both TCR alpha and TCR beta chains were sequenced. For the original study's pipeline: Samples had a median of approximately 93,000 TCRs, with a range from roughly 23,224 to 750,000. The Decombinator software suite was used to annotate the V, J and CDR3 of the TCR reads. To make PS versus PT1 abundance plots, every sample was subsampled to the same number of TCRs (28,000). TCRs were defined as expanded if absent before sensitization and observed at least eight times at the 2-week time point. The public reads were reanalyzed by TCRdb: fastp trimming at Q25, MiXCR alignment, in-frame beta chains only. Under each unique CDR3 protein, matching rows form one entry showing the most common genes and DNA. TCRdb, rather than the study authors, made the V and J calls. Recorded for this sample are tens of thousands of distinct CDR3 sequences; approximately 14% of them occurred a single time. The ten top clones hold about 4.6% of the sample.

CDR1 and CDR2, looked up from the germline V gene (reference sequence), are DFQATT and SNEGSKA. Counted from cysteine to phenylalanine, this CDR3 has 15 amino acids. Here the CDR3 DNA is all that survives: 45 bases in frame from base 1. V is clipped by 3 bases and J by 0 bases, and the sequence between their germline boundaries is 13 bases long. This sample's time point label indicates: pre-sensitization, week 0. Explained via the paper, the treatment or condition label denotes: therapeutic diphenylcyclopropenone sensitization with weekly scalp DPC. Blood at each patch-test visit was drawn before the patch test was applied. Patients were eligible if aged 18 to 70, diagnosed with alopecia and judged suitable for DPC therapy, and pregnant patients were excluded. Unfractionated whole blood was collected in Tempus Blood RNA tubes, and total RNA was extracted from that blood.

This material consisted of whole blood, taken in connection with sensitization to the hapten diphenylcyclopropenone (DPC). This sequence originates from a woman aged 50 to 60 with alopecia areata. Some clones in this sample may be carry-over from other donors' samples. The chain links TRBV20-1 with TRBJ2-3; TRBD2 might be the D gene, on 5 matching bases. The DNA reads as follows: TGCAGTGCTAGGAGAGACGGGGTTAGCACAGATACGCAGTATTTT. This sequence encodes CSARRDGVSTDTQYF.